The T cell receptor (beta chain) under discussion was sequenced for a study of shared clonotypes between healthy human individuals. CD45RO-negative, CCR7-selected cells formed the naive CD8 fraction, which excluded terminally differentiated effector memory CD45RA+ cells. Researchers ran the assay at a deep level. Clones were read by immunoSEQ multiplex PCR, and TCRdb kept only the in-frame ones, dropping some. Found here are approximately 2,000,000 clones, 90% to 95% of them singletons; the top ten hold around 1.7%. V was trimmed by 2 bases and J by 4 bases, leaving 12 bases between them. The CDR3 is 13 residues long. CDR1 is GTSNPN, CDR2 SVGIG, per germline (reference sequence). A note on this clone: Its antigen is still unknown.

Study-level findings and limits: Sampling covered nothing but blood. Tissue TCR repertoires likely differ from those found in blood. An expected dependence of interdonor clonotype sharing on sequencing depth was noted.

The sequence was collected from a young man in good health. Some clones in this sample may be carry-over from other donors' samples. Source material: naive CD8+ T cells from PBMCs. This chain links TRBV30 with TRBJ2-7, with D possibly being TRBD1 (5 bases). The CDR3 sequence is CAWSWGTVYEQYF. The CDR3 DNA reads TGTGCCTGGAGTTGGGGCACGGTTTACGAGCAGTACTTC.